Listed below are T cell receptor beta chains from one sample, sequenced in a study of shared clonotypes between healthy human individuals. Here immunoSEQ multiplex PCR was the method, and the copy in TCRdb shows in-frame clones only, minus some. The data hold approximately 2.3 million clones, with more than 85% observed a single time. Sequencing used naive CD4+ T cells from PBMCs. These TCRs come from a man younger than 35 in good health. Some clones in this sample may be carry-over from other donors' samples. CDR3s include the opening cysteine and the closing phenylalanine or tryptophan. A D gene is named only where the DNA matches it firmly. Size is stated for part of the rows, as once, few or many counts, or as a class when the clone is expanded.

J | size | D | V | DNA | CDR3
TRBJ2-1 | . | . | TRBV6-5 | TGTGCCAGCAGCCCAAGTGAGCCTCGTGTCAATGAGCAGTTCTTC | CASSPSEPRVNEQFF
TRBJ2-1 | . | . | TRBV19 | TGTGCCAGTAGTATACGAGCAGGGAGGAATATCGAGCAGTTCTTC | CASSIRAGRNIEQFF
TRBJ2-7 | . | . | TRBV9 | TGTGCCAGCAGCCCCTATGGGGGGAGTCGGTACGAGCAGTACTTC | CASSPYGGSRYEQYF
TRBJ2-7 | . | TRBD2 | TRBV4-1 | TGCGCCAGCAGCCAACCCACTAGCGGGAGGGCCGACTACGAGCAGTACTTC | CASSQPTSGRADYEQYF
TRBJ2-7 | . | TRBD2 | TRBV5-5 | TGTGCCAGCAGCTTGCTGGCGGGAGGCAACTACGAGCAGTACTTC | CASSLLAGGNYEQYF
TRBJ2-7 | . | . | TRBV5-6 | TGTGCCAGCAGCGTCGGTAGATACGAGCAGTACTTC | CASSVGRYEQYF
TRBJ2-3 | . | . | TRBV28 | TGTGCCAGCACCCAAGACCGCACAGATACGCAGTATTTT | CASTQDRTDTQYF
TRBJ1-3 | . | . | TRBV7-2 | TGTGCCAGCGGAAGAACAGGGACCCCTGGAAACACCATATATTTT | CASGRTGTPGNTIYF
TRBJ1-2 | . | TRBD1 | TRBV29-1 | TGCAGCGTCATCAACAGGGGTGGAGGCTACACCTTC | CSVINRGGGYTF
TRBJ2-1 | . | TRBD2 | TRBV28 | TGTGCAGGCGGGAGGGCCAATGAGCAGTTCTTC | CAGGRANEQFF
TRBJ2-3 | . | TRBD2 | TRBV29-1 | TGCAGCGTCGGACTAGCGGCTAGCACAGATACGCAGTATTTT | CSVGLAASTDTQYF
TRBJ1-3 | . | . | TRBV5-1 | TGCGCCAGCAGCTTGAACAGGTTGGCTGGAAACACCATATATTTT | CASSLNRLAGNTIYF
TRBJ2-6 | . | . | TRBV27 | TGTGCCAGCAGGTACCAGGGGAATGCTGGGGCCAACGTCCTGACTTTC | CASRYQGNAGANVLTF
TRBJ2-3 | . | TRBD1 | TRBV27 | TGTGCCAGCAGTTCCATTTGGACAGGGGCCCCCACAGATACGCAGTATTTT | CASSSIWTGAPTDTQYF
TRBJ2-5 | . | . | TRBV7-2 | TGTGCCAGCAGCTTAAGCCGGGAAGAGACCCAGTACTTC | CASSLSREETQYF
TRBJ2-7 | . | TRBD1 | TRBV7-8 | TGTGCCAGCAGCCGCCGCTCCAGGACAGGGGTCGAGCAGTACTTC | CASSRRSRTGVEQYF
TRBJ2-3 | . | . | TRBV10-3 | TGTGCCATCAGTGAGTTCCCCCGTACAGATACGCAGTATTTT | CAISEFPRTDTQYF
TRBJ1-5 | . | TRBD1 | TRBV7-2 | TGTGCCAGCAGCTCAAATAGAGGGGGCGGTCAGCCCCAGCATTTT | CASSSNRGGGQPQHF
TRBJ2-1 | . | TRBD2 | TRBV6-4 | TGTGCCAGCAGTGCCTCGACTAGCGGGAGAGCTTACAATGAGCAGTTCTTC | CASSASTSGRAYNEQFF
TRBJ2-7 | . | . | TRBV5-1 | TGCGCCAGCAGACCCCCAGGGGCTGGGTACGAGCAGTACTTC | CASRPPGAGYEQYF
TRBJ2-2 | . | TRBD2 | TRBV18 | TGTGCCAGCTCACCGGCTCCTAGCGGGAATACATTCCCCGGGGAGCTGTTTTTT | CASSPAPSGNTFPGELFF
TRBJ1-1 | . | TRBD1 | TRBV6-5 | TGTGCCAGCAGAAGGGGGACAGGTGACACTGAAGCTTTCTTT | CASRRGTGDTEAFF
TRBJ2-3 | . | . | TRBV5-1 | TGCGCCAGCAGCCGGGAGGGGGCAGGGCACACAGATACGCAGTATTTT | CASSREGAGHTDTQYF
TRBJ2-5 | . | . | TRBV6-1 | TGTGCCAGCAGTGCGTTTTGGGAGGCAGGGGCCGGCCAAGAGACCCAGTACTTC | CASSAFWEAGAGQETQYF
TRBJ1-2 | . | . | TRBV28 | TGTGCCAGCAGTTTGGGAGTCAGTTACTATGGCTACACCTTC | CASSLGVSYYGYTF
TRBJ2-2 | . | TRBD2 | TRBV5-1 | TGCGCCAGCAGCTGGATAGCGGGAGGCTCGGGGACCGGGGAGCTGTTTTTT | CASSWIAGGSGTGELFF
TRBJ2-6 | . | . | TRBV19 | TGTGCCAGTAGTATCCCAGTCCGGGACTCTGGGGCCAACGTCCTGACTTTC | CASSIPVRDSGANVLTF
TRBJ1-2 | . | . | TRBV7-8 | TGTGCCAGCAGCCCGTTAGGCTCAGGTGGCTACACCTTC | CASSPLGSGGYTF
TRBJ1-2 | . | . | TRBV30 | TGTGCCTGGATTGACTATGGCTACACCTTC | CAWIDYGYTF
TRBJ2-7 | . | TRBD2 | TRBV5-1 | TGCGCCAGCAGCTTCCGGGAGGGCGGGGAGCAGTACTTC | CASSFREGGEQYF
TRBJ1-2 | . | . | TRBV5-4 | TGTGCCAGCAGCTTACAGGGTGCTAACTATGGCTACACCTTC | CASSLQGANYGYTF
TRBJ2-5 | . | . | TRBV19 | TGTGCCAGTAGTACCGGACCAACAGGGACCGGAGAGACCCAGTACTTC | CASSTGPTGTGETQYF
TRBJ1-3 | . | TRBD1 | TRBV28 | TGTGCCAGCAGTTTCCCACAGGGGACCAGCTCTGGAAACACCATATATTTT | CASSFPQGTSSGNTIYF
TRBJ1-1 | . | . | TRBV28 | TGTGCCAGCCACAATCTGAACACTGAAGCTTTCTTT | CASHNLNTEAFF
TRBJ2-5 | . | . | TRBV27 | TGTGCCAGCAGTTTATCGATTGGGGCGGTCGGGGAGCAGTACTTC | CASSLSIGAVGEQYF
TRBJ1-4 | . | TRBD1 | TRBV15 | TGTGCCACCAGCCCTTCCGGGACAGGCTATACTGAAAAACTGTTTTTT | CATSPSGTGYTEKLFF
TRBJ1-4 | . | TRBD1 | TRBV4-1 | TGCGCCAGCAGCCATTATACAGGGGCAACTAATGAAAAACTGTTTTTT | CASSHYTGATNEKLFF
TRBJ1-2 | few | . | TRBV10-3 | TGTGCCATCAGTGAGTGGCAACTCTATGGCTACACCTTC | CAISEWQLYGYTF
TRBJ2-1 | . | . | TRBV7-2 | TGTGCCAGCAGCCCAACCCAAGGCAGCGGCCTGCAGTTCTTC | CASSPTQGSGLQFF
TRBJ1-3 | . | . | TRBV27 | TGTGCCAGCAGGGGGGTTTCCTCTGGAAACACCATATATTTT | CASRGVSSGNTIYF
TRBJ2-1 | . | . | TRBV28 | TGTGCCAGCAGGCACCTCGGGGAGCAGTTCTTC | CASRHLGEQFF
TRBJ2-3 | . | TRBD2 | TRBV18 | TGTGCCAGCTCACCGGGGCGGGAGATCACAGATACGCAGTATTTT | CASSPGREITDTQYF
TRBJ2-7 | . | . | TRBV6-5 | TGTGCCAGCAAAGGTGAGCAGGACACCGGCTACGAGCAGTACTTC | CASKGEQDTGYEQYF
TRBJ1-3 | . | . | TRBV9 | TGTGCCAGCAGCCCCAGGCACAGCTCTGGAAACACCATATATTTT | CASSPRHSSGNTIYF
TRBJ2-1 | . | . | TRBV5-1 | TGCGCCAGCGGCCCAGCTAGCGTATACAATGAGCAGTTCTTC | CASGPASVYNEQFF
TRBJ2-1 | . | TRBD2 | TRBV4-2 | TGTGCCAGCAGCCGAATGCAAGCGGGAAGCAATGAGCAGTTCTTC | CASSRMQAGSNEQFF
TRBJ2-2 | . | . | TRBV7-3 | TGTGCCAGCAGCTTCGGACGAGTATCCCTCACCGGGGAGCTGTTTTTT | CASSFGRVSLTGELFF
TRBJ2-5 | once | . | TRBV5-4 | TGTGCCAGCAGCCCCCGGGGAGCGGGCGGTGAGACCCAGTACTTC | CASSPRGAGGETQYF
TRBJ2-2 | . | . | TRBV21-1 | TGTGCCAGCAGTCGCCCCTGGGGCGGGGAGCTGTTTTTT | CASSRPWGGELFF
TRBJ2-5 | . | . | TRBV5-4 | TGTGCCAGCAGCCCCTGGAGGGCAGGGGATCGGGAGACCCAGTACTTC | CASSPWRAGDRETQYF
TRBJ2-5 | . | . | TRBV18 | TGTGCCAGCTCGATTGCCCAAAACCAAGAGACCCAGTACTTC | CASSIAQNQETQYF
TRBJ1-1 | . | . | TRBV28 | TGTGCCAGCAGTACCGGCGGGCTGAACACTGAAGCTTTCTTT | CASSTGGLNTEAFF
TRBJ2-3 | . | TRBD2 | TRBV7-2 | TGTGCCAGCAGCCCCCGTGGTAGCGGGAGGGCGGATACGCAGTATTTT | CASSPRGSGRADTQYF
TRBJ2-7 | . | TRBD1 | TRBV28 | TGTGCCAGCAGTTCCTTCGGGACAGGGGCCTACGAGCAGTACTTC | CASSSFGTGAYEQYF
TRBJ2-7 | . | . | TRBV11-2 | TGTGCCAGCAACTTAGATCGAAGCGACGAGCAGTACTTC | CASNLDRSDEQYF
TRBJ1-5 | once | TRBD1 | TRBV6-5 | TGTGCCAGCAGTTCCGCGGGACAGCTGAATCAGCCCCAGCATTTT | CASSSAGQLNQPQHF
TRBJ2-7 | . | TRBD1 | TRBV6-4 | TGTGCCAGCAGCGCCGACAGGGGGGACGAGCAGTACTTC | CASSADRGDEQYF
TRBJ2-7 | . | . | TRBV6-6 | TGTGCCAGCAGTGGGGTTACCTACGAGCAGTACTTC | CASSGVTYEQYF
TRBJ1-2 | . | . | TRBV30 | TGTGCCCGGGATGGACCATGGGGCTATGGCTACACCTTC | CARDGPWGYGYTF
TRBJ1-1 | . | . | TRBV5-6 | TGTGCCAGCAGCTTGGCCTTTGAGGGCTGGAACACTGAAGCTTTCTTT | CASSLAFEGWNTEAFF